The present TCR beta chain was sequenced within a study of CD8 T cells in Susac syndrome. Study-level background: When their blood was taken, patients with Susac syndrome were therapy-naive, taking corticosteroids, or taking intravenous immunoglobulin alone.

This CDR3 region has 14 residues. Deletions cut 7 bases from V and 3 bases from J, with 15 bases between. Sequencing of TCR beta was performed on blood CD8+ T cells and on blood CD4+ T cells. As judged by recently defined diagnostic criteria, patients with Susac syndrome had definite or probable disease. Random hexamers were used to reverse transcribe an amount of 0.5 to 1 ug RNA. Via MiXCR, TCRdb re-called the immunoSEQ multiplex PCR reads, giving one row per CDR3 protein. Of 100,000 to 150,000 distinct CDR3 sequences in the sample, around 94% were seen once. This TCR derives from a human donor with Susac syndrome. The sequenced sample consisted of CD8+ T cells from PBMCs. This chain uses TRBV12-3 or TRBV12-4 with TRBJ1-2; no clear D. CDR3 bases: TGTGCCAGCACCCTGGGTAGGAGCGACTATGGCTACACCTTC. Translated: CASTLGRSDYGYTF.